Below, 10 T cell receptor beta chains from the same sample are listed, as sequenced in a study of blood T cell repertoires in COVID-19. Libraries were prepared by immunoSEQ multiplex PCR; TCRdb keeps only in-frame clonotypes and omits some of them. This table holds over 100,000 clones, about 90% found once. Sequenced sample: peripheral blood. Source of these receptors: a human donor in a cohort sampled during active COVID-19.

The CDR3 DNA sequence: TGTGCCAGCTCTCCGTCTACAGGGGGCACCGGGGAGCTGTTTTTT. Translated: CASSPSTGGTGELFF. The chain recombines TRBV18 with TRBJ2-2; TRBD1 matches 8 bases. CDR1 and CDR2 (germline): KGHSH, LQKENI. The V segment lost 6 bases and the J segment 4 bases; nucleotides outside the gene matches: 7. CDR3 size: 15 residues.

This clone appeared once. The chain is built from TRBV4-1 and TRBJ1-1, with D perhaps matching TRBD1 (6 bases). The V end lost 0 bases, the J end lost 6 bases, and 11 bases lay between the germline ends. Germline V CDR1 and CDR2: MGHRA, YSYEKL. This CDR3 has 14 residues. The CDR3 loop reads CASSQDQGKAEAFF. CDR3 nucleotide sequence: TGCGCCAGCAGCCAAGATCAGGGGAAGGCTGAAGCTTTCTTT.

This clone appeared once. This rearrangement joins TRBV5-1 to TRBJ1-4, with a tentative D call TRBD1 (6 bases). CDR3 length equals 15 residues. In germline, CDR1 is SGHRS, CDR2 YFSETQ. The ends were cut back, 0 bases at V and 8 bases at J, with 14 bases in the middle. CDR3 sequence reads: CASSLEAGEGEKLFF. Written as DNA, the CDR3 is TGCGCCAGCAGCTTGGAGGCAGGGGAGGGGGAAAAACTGTTTTTT.

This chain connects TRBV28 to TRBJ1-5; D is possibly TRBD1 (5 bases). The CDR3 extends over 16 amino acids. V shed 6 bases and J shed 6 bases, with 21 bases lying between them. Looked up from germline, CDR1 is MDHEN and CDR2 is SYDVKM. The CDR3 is CASSIKPQGWSQPQHF. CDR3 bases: TGTGCCAGCAGCATTAAACCCCAGGGATGGAGTCAGCCCCAGCATTTT.

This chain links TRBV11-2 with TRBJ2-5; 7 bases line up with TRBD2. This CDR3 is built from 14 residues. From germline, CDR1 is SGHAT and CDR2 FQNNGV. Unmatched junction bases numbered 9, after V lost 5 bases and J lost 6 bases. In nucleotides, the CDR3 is TGTGCCAGCAGCCAAGGAGTCGGGAGGAAGACCCAGTACTTC. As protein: CASSQGVGRKTQYF.

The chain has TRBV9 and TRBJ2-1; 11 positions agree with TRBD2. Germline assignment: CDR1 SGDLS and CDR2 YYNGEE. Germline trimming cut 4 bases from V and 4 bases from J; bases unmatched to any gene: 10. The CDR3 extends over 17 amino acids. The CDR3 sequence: CASSSGLLAGGYNEQFF. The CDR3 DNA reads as TGTGCCAGCAGCTCCGGGCTCCTAGCGGGAGGTTACAATGAGCAGTTCTTC.

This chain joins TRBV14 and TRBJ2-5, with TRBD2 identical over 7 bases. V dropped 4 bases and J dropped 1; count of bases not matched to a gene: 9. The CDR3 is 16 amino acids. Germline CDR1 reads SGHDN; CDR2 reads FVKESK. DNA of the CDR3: TGTGCCAGCAGCCCTTGGGGAGGGGCCCTCCAAGAGACCCAGTACTTC. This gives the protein CASSPWGGALQETQYF.

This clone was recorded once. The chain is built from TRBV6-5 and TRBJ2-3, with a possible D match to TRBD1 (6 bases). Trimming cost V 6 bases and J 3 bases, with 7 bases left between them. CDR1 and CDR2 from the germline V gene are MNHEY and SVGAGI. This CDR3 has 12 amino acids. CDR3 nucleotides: TGTGCCAGCAGCCAGGGGACAGATACGCAGTATTTT. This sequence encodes CASSQGTDTQYF.

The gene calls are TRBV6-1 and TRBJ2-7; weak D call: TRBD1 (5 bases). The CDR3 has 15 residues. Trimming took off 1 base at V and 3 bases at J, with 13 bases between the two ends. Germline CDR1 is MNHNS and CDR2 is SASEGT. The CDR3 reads CASSEGVGRDYEQYF. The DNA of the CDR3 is TGTGCCAGCAGTGAAGGGGTCGGCAGGGACTACGAGCAGTACTTC.

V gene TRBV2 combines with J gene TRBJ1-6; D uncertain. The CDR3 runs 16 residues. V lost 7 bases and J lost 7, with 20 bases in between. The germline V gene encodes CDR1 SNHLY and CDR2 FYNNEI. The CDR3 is CASTEWPKRSNSPLHF. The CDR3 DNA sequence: TGTGCCAGCACCGAGTGGCCTAAGAGGAGCAATTCACCCCTCCACTTT.